This T cell receptor (beta chain) was retrieved from a study of T cell responses to AZD1222 COVID-19 vaccine. Whole-study results and caveats: White British donors predominated, females outnumbered males, and clonal diversity was possibly underestimated. A rise in Spike-specific TCR breadth and depth followed two AZD1222 doses. The study reported that nearly half of spike-specific TCRs target unmutated variant regions. In all cases, repertoires were sampled only after the peak T cell response.

This clone was recorded only once. The target antigen is unknown. This CDR3 is 14 amino acids long. The germline V and J ends were trimmed by 5 bases and 10 bases, with 15 bases remaining between them. CDR1 is MNHEY and CDR2 is SVGEGT in the germline V gene. TCRdb's table, derived via immunoSEQ multiplex PCR, lists solely in-frame clones and lacks some. The data show 110,000 to 150,000 clones, 92% seen once. Here the sequenced sample was peripheral blood, taken 28 days after the second AZD1222 dose. This sequence joins TRBV6-2 or TRBV6-3 and TRBJ1-6; possible D gene TRBD1, 5 bases. This clonotype originated in an adult who received the AZD1222 COVID-19 vaccine. In DNA, the CDR3 is TGTGCCAGCAGTGGAGAGTGGGGACGCTCACCCCTCCACTTT. Translated: CASSGEWGRSPLHF.